This T cell receptor beta chain stems from a study of T cells after yellow fever vaccination (dated by TCRdb to between 2018 and 2021). General notes on the study: Libraries from fractions with low cell numbers were prepared with the SMART-Seq v4 Ultra Low Input RNA kit. Two healthy male donors, one aged 18 to 30 and one aged 30 to 40 years, were included in the cohort. Bulk PBMC replicates and cell subsets were isolated from blood drawn at multiple timepoints before and after both primary and secondary immunization. To follow T-cell clones before and after both primary and booster YFV17D yellow fever vaccination, bulk TCR alpha and beta repertoires underwent longitudinal sequencing.

Study-wide findings and limitations: Because abundant contaminating clonotypes from the bulk population could be contained in FACS-sorted repertoires, computational filtering was required. Most clones expanded after primary vaccination were re-detected after the booster (around 96% of CD4 and approximately 89% of CD8), suggesting broad memory maintenance. Because the study included only a couple of donors, the extent to which the findings can be generalized is limited. Compared with the primary T-cell response, the secondary T-cell response was faster but weaker, reaching its peak on day 5 rather than on day 15. A small fraction of clonotypes showed up in both the CD4 and CD8 compartments, probably as a result of convergent recombination.

This sample's treatment or condition label indicates: live attenuated yellow fever vaccine strain. At each blood-draw timepoint, two biological replicates of bulk PBMCs were obtained. PBMCs were isolated from peripheral blood using a standard Ficoll-Paque protocol. TriZol was used to extract RNA from bulk PBMCs, from CD4 and CD8 fractions, and from dextramer-positive and dextramer-negative fractions. The sample was run on an Illumina NovaSeq 6000. TCR cDNA was synthesized by 5'RACE template switching, which introduced a universal primer site and unique molecular identifiers. cDNA synthesis was primed from both the TCR alpha and TCR beta constant segments. Libraries were amplified in two PCR steps, with sample barcodes and sequencing adapters added in the second step. Sequencing of the libraries was done on either Illumina HiSeq 2500 (2x100 bp) or NovaSeq (2x150 bp). In the source study's methods: Reads were demultiplexed and collapsed into UMI consensus sequences with MIGEC, and V(D)J alignment was performed with MiXCR. Clonotypes responding to the vaccine were identified with edgeR on replicate PBMC samples, with the criteria of FDR below 0.01 and a log2 fold change above 5 up to day 15. CD4 or CD8 identity was assigned to each bulk clonotype according to whether the clonotype was present at higher abundance in the sequenced CD4 repertoire or the sequenced CD8 repertoire. Starting from the raw public reads, TCRdb applied fastp trimming at Q25, assembled clones with MiXCR and retained in-frame beta chains. Records with the same CDR3 protein are collapsed into one entry carrying the most frequent genes and DNA. The V and J calls come from TCRdb's annotation, not from the publication. The sample has 300,000 or so distinct CDR3 sequences on record, 3% to 4.5% of them singletons. The top ten clonotypes cover 20% to 25% of the sample.

This clonotype was counted between two and nine times. The antigen it recognizes is unknown. Base quality data are lacking; no much larger clone is found one base away. This clonotype originated in a man between 18 and 35 years old who received the YFV17D yellow fever vaccine. Here the sequenced sample was PBMCs, taken 5 days after the yellow fever booster vaccination.

The bases are TGTGCCAGCTCACCCCAACAGGGAGGAACCTATAATTCACCCCTCCACTTT. Its protein reads: CASSPQQGGTYNSPLHF. The rearranged segments are TRBV18 and TRBJ1-6, with a tentative D gene TRBD1 over 6 matching bases. From the germline V gene, CDR1 is KGHSH and CDR2 is LQKENI. Including the terminal cysteine and phenylalanine, the CDR3 comprises 17 residues. Left in the record is the CDR3 DNA by itself, 51 bases read in frame from the first base. V loses 3 bases of germline sequence and J loses 2 bases, and the interval between the two ends is 14 bases.